Reported below is one T cell receptor (beta chain). A J-beta primer mix and a sample-barcoded 5' primer were used in a second PCR of about 6 to 12 cycles. Using its own MiXCR run on the 5' RACE reads, TCRdb lists one record per CDR3 protein. The table has approximately 900,000 distinct CDR3 sequences, about 29% seen once. The source of the sample is a study of blood T cells in healthy people across ages. The same data also contributed to another study, on T cells of mothers and their children. As reported in that work: A few healthy Caucasian mothers, along with their six children, were the donors. Overlap measured in related mother-child pairs was slightly, non-significantly higher than in unrelated pairs.

Material for sequencing was blood. The receptor's source is a woman in her thirties or forties in good health.

The DNA for the CDR3 is TGCGCCAGCAGCTTGAAGGGGGGGGGCCAAGAGACCCAGTACTTC. Translating it yields CASSLKGGGQETQYF. J is TRBJ2-5 and V is TRBV5-1, with D possibly matching TRBD2 (7 bases). CDR1 SGHRS and CDR2 YFSETQ come from the germline V gene. The CDR3 covers 15 residues. V gave up 1 base and J gave up 1 base, with 11 bases separating them.